This TCR beta chain was found in a study of OX40 agonist ivuxolimab in advanced cancers. The wider study: A partial response was reached by three patients: one with hepatocellular carcinoma and two with cutaneous melanoma.

In regard to this clone: Its target is unknown.

Whole-study findings and limits: Among the least clonally expanded were partial responders at 0.1-3.0 mg/kg.

Autoimmune disease history or systemic immunosuppression meant exclusion. Trimming cost V 0 bases and J 5 bases, with 18 bases left between them. The CDR3 is made up of 16 amino acids. Per germline, CDR1 SGHNT and CDR2 YYREEE (reference sequence). This table comes from immunoSEQ multiplex PCR, and its TCRdb copy is limited to in-frame clones, with some not included. This table holds tens of thousands of clones, over 75% found once. This TCR was sampled from an adult with an advanced solid tumor such as melanoma, head and neck, liver or kidney cancer. The material sequenced was CD4+ or CD8+ T cells sorted from blood, taken in a trial of the OX40 agonist ivuxolimab. J is TRBJ2-7 and V is TRBV5-4; tentatively, D is TRBD1 or TRBD2 (6 bases each). This chain's CDR3 is CASSLGGASSHHEQYF. The DNA of the CDR3 is TGTGCCAGCAGCTTGGGGGGGGCCAGCTCGCACCACGAGCAGTACTTC.